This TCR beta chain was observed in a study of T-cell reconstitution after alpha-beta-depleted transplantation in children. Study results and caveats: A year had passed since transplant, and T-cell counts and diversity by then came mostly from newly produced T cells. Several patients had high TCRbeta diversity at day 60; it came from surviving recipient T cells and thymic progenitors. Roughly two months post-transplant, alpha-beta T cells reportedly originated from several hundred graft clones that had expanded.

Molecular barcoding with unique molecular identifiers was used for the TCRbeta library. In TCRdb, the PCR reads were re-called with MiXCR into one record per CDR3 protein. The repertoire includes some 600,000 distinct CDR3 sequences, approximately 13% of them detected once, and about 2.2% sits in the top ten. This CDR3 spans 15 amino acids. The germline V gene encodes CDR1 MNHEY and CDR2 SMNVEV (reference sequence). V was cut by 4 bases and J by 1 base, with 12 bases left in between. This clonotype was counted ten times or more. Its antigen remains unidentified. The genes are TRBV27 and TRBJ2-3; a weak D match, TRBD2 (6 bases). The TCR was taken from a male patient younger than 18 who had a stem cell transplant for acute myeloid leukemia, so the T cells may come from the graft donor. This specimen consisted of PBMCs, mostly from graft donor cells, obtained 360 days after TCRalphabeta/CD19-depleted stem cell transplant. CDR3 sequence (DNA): TGTGCCAGCAGTTCACCGGGACTGGGCACAGATACGCAGTATTTT. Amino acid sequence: CASSSPGLGTDTQYF.